Following are 26 T cell receptor beta chains from one sample sequenced in a study of blood T cells in healthy people across ages (dated by TCRdb to about 2015). Library generation was performed with 5' RACE. Sequencer: Illumina HiSeq 2500. The second PCR ran for about 6 to 11 cycles and used a J-beta primer mix along with a sample-barcoded 5' primer. Starting from the raw public reads, TCRdb applied fastp trimming at Q25, assembled clones with MiXCR and retained in-frame beta chains. Every entry covers one CDR3 protein and lists the most common genes and DNA from its rows. The sample table contains 1.5 million to 2 million distinct CDR3 sequences; only one count was recorded for approximately 30% of them. The ten largest clones take up roughly 8% of the sample. Sequencing was carried out using blood. The receptors come from a woman aged 25 to 39 in good health.

The genes are TRBV7-8 and TRBJ2-2; D is uncertain. V shed 2 bases and J shed 6 bases, with 19 bases lying between them. The CDR3 is 17 residues long. Germline CDR1 and CDR2: SGHVS and FQNEAQ. Written as DNA, the CDR3 is TGTGCCAGCAGCTTAACAGAAACGCGGAATTATGCCGGGGAGCTGTTTTTT. It specifies CASSLTETRNYAGELFF.

V and J are TRBV12-3 or TRBV12-4 and TRBJ2-5, with D perhaps TRBD1 (6 bases). The CDR3 length is 16 residues. V was clipped by 5 bases and J by 4 bases, with 20 bases between them. This CDR3 reads CASSTRGGGSRETQYF. DNA of the CDR3: TGTGCCAGCAGTACCCGAGGGGGTGGGTCACGAGAGACCCAGTACTTC.

This clonotype showed up many times. The chain couples TRBV20-1 to TRBJ2-7; 8 bases fit TRBD1. The CDR3 is made up of 14 amino acids. The V gene's germline CDR1 is DFQATT and CDR2 SNEGSKA (reference sequence). The junction had 6 bases not matched to a gene; V was cut back by 1 base and J by 4 bases. The CDR3 is CSARGGDRQYEQYF. CDR3 nucleotides: TGCAGTGCTAGAGGAGGGGACAGGCAGTACGAGCAGTACTTC.

This clonotype was found a few times. This chain joins TRBV4-3 and TRBJ1-6, with D perhaps TRBD1 (5 bases). The V and J ends lost 0 bases and 5 bases respectively, with 17 bases between them. Per the germline V gene, CDR1 is LGHNA and CDR2 is YSLEER. The CDR3 sequence is 18 residues long. The CDR3 DNA follows: TGCGCCAGCAGCCAAGATGGGGCGGGGAGTGCGAATAATTCACCCCTCCACTTT. Amino acids: CASSQDGAGSANNSPLHF.

Notes on this clonotype: It may be a read error: a sequence one base away is much more abundant. The rearrangement joins TRBV7-2 to TRBJ2-5, with D hard to call. The CDR3 extends over 14 amino acids. Germline V CDR1 and CDR2: SGHTA, FQGNSA. With 2 bases removed from V and 5 bases from J, the gap between germline ends came to 12 bases. The CDR3 DNA reads TGTGCCAGCAGCTTATCCTCAGTTAATGAGACCCAGTACTTC. This codes for CASSLSSVNETQYF.

The CDR3 nucleotides read TGTGCCAGCTCACCGAGTCGTCCCATTGGAGATACGCAGTATTTT. It specifies CASSPSRPIGDTQYF. This rearrangement joins TRBV18 to TRBJ2-3; D remains ambiguous. V lost 3 bases and J 5 bases, leaving 15 bases between the germline ends. This CDR3 is 15 amino acids long. Germline CDR1 KGHSH, CDR2 LQKENI.

This chain connects TRBV5-1 to TRBJ2-1; tentative D call: TRBD1 (6 bases). The CDR3 is made up of 14 amino acids. V shed 4 bases and J shed 7 bases, with 15 bases lying between them. Looked up from germline, CDR1 is SGHRS and CDR2 is YFSETQ. The CDR3: CASSLRTVLNEQFF. The CDR3 coding sequence is TGCGCCAGCAGCCTCCGGACAGTTCTAAATGAGCAGTTCTTC.

J is TRBJ2-1 and V is TRBV5-1; D is tentatively TRBD1 or TRBD2 (5 bases each). Trimming stripped 1 base from V and 4 bases from J, with 12 bases between. CDR1 is SGHRS, CDR2 YFSETQ, per germline. The CDR3 sequence is 15 residues long. DNA for the CDR3: TGCGCCAGCAGCTTGTTCATGGGACGTTACAATGAGCAGTTCTTC. It translates to CASSLFMGRYNEQFF. Based on the CDR3 plus reference TRBV5-1 and TRBJ2-1, the full variable domain is KAGVTQTPRYLIKTRGQQVTLSCSPISGHRSVSWYQQTPGQGLQFLFEYFSETQRNKGNFPGRFSGRQFSNSRSEMNVSTLELGDSALYLCASSLFMGRYNEQFFGPGTRLTVL.

A word on this clonotype: Germline is not matched at one junction end, which may reflect a read error. The chain is built from TRBV12-3 or TRBV12-4 and TRBJ2-3; D is possibly TRBD1 (6 bases). CDR3 size: 14 residues. The CDR3 reads CATSKGGSTDAQYF. CDR3 in DNA: TGTGCCACCAGCAAAGGGGGAAGCACAGATGCGCAGTATTTT.

This chain links TRBV24-1 with TRBJ2-6; D might be TRBD2 (5 bases). V was shortened by 9 bases and J by 0 bases, with 11 bases between the two germline ends. CDR3 size: 15 residues. The germline gives CDR1 KGHDR, CDR2 SFDVKD. CDR3 DNA: TGTGCCACCTCACGGGGAGCCTCTGGGGCCAACGTCCTGACTTTC. It specifies CATSRGASGANVLTF.

In this sample, this clonotype turned up a few times. The chain is built from TRBV12-3 or TRBV12-4 and TRBJ2-1; tentatively, D is TRBD2 (5 bases). V was cut by 5 bases and J by 7 bases, with 12 bases left in between. This CDR3 contains 13 residues. The CDR3 loop is CASSTLRRNEQFF. In nucleotides, the CDR3 is TGTGCCAGCAGTACGTTGCGGAGGAATGAGCAGTTCTTC.

Ten or more counts support this clonotype. This rearrangement joins TRBV15 to TRBJ2-7, with 8 bases identical to TRBD1. CDR3 size: 16 residues. With V trimmed by 1 base and J by 0 bases, 5 bases remained unmatched. CDR1 LNHNV and CDR2 YYDKDF come from the germline V gene (reference sequence). The CDR3 spells CATSRGTGLSSYEQYF. In DNA form, the CDR3 reads TGTGCCACCAGCAGAGGGACAGGGCTGAGCTCCTACGAGCAGTACTTC.

This clonotype has more than one count but fewer than ten. The CDR3 DNA reads as TGCGCCAGCAGCCAAGGGGCGGGCTTCGAGTACAATGAGCAGTTCTTC. It yields the protein CASSQGAGFEYNEQFF. The chain has TRBV4-1 and TRBJ2-1; perhaps TRBD2 as D (5 bases). Germline V gene sequence: CDR1 MGHRA, CDR2 YSYEKL. The CDR3 loop spans 16 amino acids. The germline V and J ends were trimmed by 1 base and 4 bases, with 14 bases remaining between them.

This chain links TRBV7-9 with TRBJ2-4; perhaps D is TRBD1 or TRBD2 (5 bases each). The J call is uncertain, as TRBJ2-7 better fits the DNA end. The germline CDR1 and CDR2 sequences are SEHNR and FQNEAQ (reference sequence). This CDR3 is 12 amino acids long. This CDR3 is CASRGTFGEQYF. In DNA form, the CDR3 reads TGTGCCAGCAGAGGGACGTTCGGCGAGCAGTACTTC.

The chain uses TRBV9 and TRBJ2-1; 9 nucleotides align to TRBD2. The DNA end lines up better with TRBJ2-7; the J call may be wrong. Germline assignment: CDR1 SGDLS and CDR2 YYNGEE. CDR3 length: 15 residues. CDR3 loop: CASSVRLAEYNEQYF. The CDR3 DNA follows: TGTGCCAGCAGCGTCAGACTAGCGGAATACAATGAGCAGTACTTC.

This clonotype appeared once. The chain links TRBV13 to TRBJ2-7; D is possibly TRBD1 (5 bases). This CDR3 is built from 15 residues. CDR1 is PRHDT, CDR2 FYEKMQ, per germline (reference sequence). Trimming stripped 4 bases from V and 0 bases from J, with 13 bases between. CDR3 DNA: TGTGCCAGCAGCTCTGGGGCAGTAAGCTCCTACGAGCAGTACTTC. Protein: CASSSGAVSSYEQYF.

The rearrangement links TRBV27 to TRBJ1-1; a possible D gene is TRBD1 (5 bases). The CDR3 loop spans 15 amino acids. Germline V gives CDR1 MNHEY, CDR2 SMNVEV (reference sequence). V was cut by 6 bases and J by 2 bases, with 16 bases left in between. CDR3 amino acids: CASRIRGALNTEAFF. The CDR3 nucleotides read TGTGCCAGCAGAATCCGAGGGGCGCTCAACACTGAAGCTTTCTTT.

J is TRBJ1-1 and V is TRBV12-3 or TRBV12-4; 8 nucleotides agree with TRBD1. The CDR3 contains 16 residues. V trimming: 6 bases; J trimming: 0 bases; junction bases outside the gene matches: 9. CDR3 sequence (DNA): TGTGCCAGCAGCCCAAACAGGGGGAGTGTGAACACTGAAGCTTTCTTT. Protein product: CASSPNRGSVNTEAFF.

This chain links TRBV20-1 with TRBJ2-7, with TRBD1 matching over 7 bases. This CDR3 is built from 12 residues. The V segment lost 4 bases and the J segment 6 bases; nucleotides outside the gene matches: 6. Germline CDR1 is DFQATT and CDR2 is SNEGSKA (reference sequence). CDR3 coding DNA: TGCAGTGCTAAACGACAGGGCGGCGAGCAGTACTTC. Translating it yields CSAKRQGGEQYF.

This clonotype was seen a handful of times. V and J are TRBV11-2 and TRBJ2-1; 11 bases map to TRBD1. V trimming: 0 bases; J trimming: 8 bases; junction bases outside the gene matches: 9. Germline V gene data show CDR1 as SGHAT and CDR2 as FQNNGV. This CDR3 is built from 17 residues. CDR3 residues: CASSLDLRTGGSDEQFF. The DNA for the CDR3 is TGTGCCAGCAGCTTAGACCTGCGGACAGGGGGCTCCGATGAGCAGTTCTTC. Together with reference TRBV11-2 and TRBJ2-1, the CDR3 gives the full variable domain: EAGVAQSPRYKIIEKRQSVAFWCNPISGHATLYWYQQILGQGPKLLIQFQNNGVVDDSQLPKDRFSAERLKGVDSTLKIQPAKLEDSAVYLCASSLDLRTGGSDEQFFGPGTRLTVL.

This clonotype was seen many times. This chain links TRBV6-5 with TRBJ2-4, with D perhaps given as TRBD1 or TRBD2 (5 bases each). The V gene lost 6 bases and the J gene lost 0 bases, with 9 bases spanning the gap. Germline V CDR1 and CDR2: MNHEY, SVGAGI. This CDR3 comprises 14 residues. CDR3 nucleotide sequence: TGTGCCAGCAGGATGAGGGGAGCCAAAAACATTCAGTACTTC. It translates to CASRMRGAKNIQYF.

The chain links TRBV6-2 or TRBV6-3 to TRBJ2-2; possibly TRBD1 or TRBD2 for D (6 bases each). The CDR3 spans 18 residues. In germline, CDR1 is MNHEY, CDR2 SVGEGT. V shed 7 bases and J shed 7 bases, with 28 bases lying between them. The CDR3 DNA is TGTGCCAGCACTTTATTTCCCGGAGGGACACTTGAACACGGGGAGCTGTTTTTT. Protein: CASTLFPGGTLEHGELFF.

Only a few counts were recorded for this clonotype. This chain joins TRBV10-3 and TRBJ2-5; 7 positions agree with TRBD2. In germline, CDR1 is ENHRY, CDR2 SYGVKD. V dropped 4 bases and J dropped 2; count of bases not matched to a gene: 7. The CDR3 has 15 amino acids. Here the CDR3 DNA reads TGTGCCATCAGTGCTGGGACTACCTATCAAGAGACCCAGTACTTC. Translating it yields CAISAGTTYQETQYF.

J is TRBJ1-5 and V is TRBV20-1; D possibly corresponds to TRBD1 (5 bases). CDR1 is DFQATT, CDR2 SNEGSKA, per germline (reference sequence). Trimming removed 6 bases at V and 7 bases at J, with 16 bases between. This CDR3 region has 13 residues. For the CDR3, the DNA is TGCAGTGCCCATGTGGGGGAGGGACAGCCCCAGCATTTT. Translated: CSAHVGEGQPQHF.

The chain links TRBV20-1 to TRBJ2-3; weak D call: TRBD2 (5 bases). Germline V CDR1 and CDR2: DFQATT, SNEGSKA (reference sequence). The CDR3 is made up of 16 amino acids. V lost 0 bases and J lost 1, with 14 bases in between. The DNA of the CDR3 is TGCAGTGCTAGAGATCTAACTAGGCCGGGCACAGATACGCAGTATTTT. It is translated as CSARDLTRPGTDTQYF.

The chain recombines TRBV3-1 with TRBJ1-1; D is uncertain. This CDR3 contains 14 residues. V was clipped by 5 bases and J by 5 bases, with 15 bases between them. Per the germline V gene, CDR1 is LGHDT and CDR2 is YNNKEL (reference sequence). CDR3 amino acids: CASSYESLRTEAFF. The CDR3 DNA is TGTGCCAGCAGCTATGAGAGCCTCCGGACTGAAGCTTTCTTT. Full variable domain (outside the CDR3, taken from reference TRBV3-1 and TRBJ1-1): DTAVSQTPKYLVTQMGNDKSIKCEQNLGHDTMYWYKQDSKKFLKIMFSYNNKELIINETVPNRFSPKSPDKAHLNLHINSLELGDSAVYFCASSYESLRTEAFFGQGTRLTVV.